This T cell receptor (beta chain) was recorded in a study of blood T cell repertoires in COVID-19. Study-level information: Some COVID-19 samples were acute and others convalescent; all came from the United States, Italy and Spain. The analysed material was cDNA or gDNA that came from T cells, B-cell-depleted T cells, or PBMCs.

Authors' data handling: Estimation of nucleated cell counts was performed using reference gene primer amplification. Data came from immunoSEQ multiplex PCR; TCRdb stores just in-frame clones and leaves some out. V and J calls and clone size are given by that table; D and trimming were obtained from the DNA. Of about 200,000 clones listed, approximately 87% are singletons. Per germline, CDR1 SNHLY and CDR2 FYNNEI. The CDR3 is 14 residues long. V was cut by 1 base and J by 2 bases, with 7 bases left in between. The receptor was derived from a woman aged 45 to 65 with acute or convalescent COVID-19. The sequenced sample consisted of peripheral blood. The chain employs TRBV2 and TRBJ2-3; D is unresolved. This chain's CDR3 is CASSEDSHTDTQYF. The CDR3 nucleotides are TGTGCCAGCAGTGAAGACTCGCACACAGATACGCAGTATTTT.